This T cell receptor (beta chain) stems from a study of blood T cell repertoires in COVID-19. At the level of the study: Donors in the United States, Italy and Spain gave samples during acute or convalescent COVID-19.

Data came from immunoSEQ multiplex PCR; TCRdb stores just in-frame clones and leaves some out. The data contain roughly 180,000 clones, more than 85% of them seen just once; the ten biggest clones take up under 3%. V lost 8 bases and J lost 0, with 10 bases in between. The CDR3 has 14 residues. Germline V lookup: CDR1 SNHLY, CDR2 FYNNEI. This receptor was obtained from a woman under 40 with active or convalescent COVID-19. The V gene is TRBV2, the J gene TRBJ2-2; D gene unclear. Material: peripheral blood. CDR3 sequence (DNA): TGTGCCAGCGTCCAGGATACGAACACCGGGGAGCTGTTTTTT. Its protein is CASVQDTNTGELFF.